Below, one T cell receptor (beta chain) is given with its context. MiXCR, applied by TCRdb to the 5' RACE reads, yields one record per CDR3 protein. Here the sample spans roughly 150,000 distinct CDR3 sequences, 10% to 15% being singletons. The data stem from a study of T-cell memory formation after mild COVID-19. CDR3 length: 12 residues. Looked up from germline, CDR1 is SGHAT and CDR2 is FQNNGV. Trimming stripped 0 bases from V and 15 bases from J, with 12 bases between. Sequencing was done on a sample of PBMCs or a T cell subset sorted from them (not recorded which). The genes are TRBV11-2 and TRBJ2-4; possibly TRBD1 for D (6 bases). The sequence was obtained from a man younger than 30 who had mild COVID-19 (a few samples of this study predate the infection). Cell type and time point are not known. CDR3 sequence (DNA): TGTGCCAGCAGCTTAGATCCAGGGGAAGTGTACTTC. This sequence encodes CASSLDPGEVYF.